The sequence of this T cell receptor (beta chain) was determined in a study of regulatory T cells in long-lasting Graves disease. This CDR3 region has 14 residues. Per the germline V gene, CDR1 is LGHDT and CDR2 is YNNKEL (reference sequence). Trimming at V came to 0 bases and at J to 7 bases, leaving 4 bases not matched to a gene. Notes on this clonotype: Antigen unknown.

Study-wide points: Newly diagnosed disease favored TRBV20-1 and TRBJ2-1 over persistent disease. The study found persistent patients shared more public clonotypes (2,741) than new patients (over 850). Thyroid tissue went unexamined; only peripheral blood was analyzed.

The time point was: persistent/refractory GD, antithyroid drugs over 5 years with positive TRAb. PBMCs provided the RNA from which the TCR library was made. Arm-PCR of CDR3 regions with iRepertoire HTBI primers generated TCR beta libraries. Each CDR3 protein gets one entry after TCRdb re-called the multiplex PCR reads with MiXCR. The table includes about 460,000 distinct CDR3 sequences, about 20% detected once. The TCR sequence derives from a female donor with Graves disease. The chain employs TRBV3-1 and TRBJ1-2; 8 nucleotides line up with TRBD1. The specimen comprised peripheral blood mononuclear cells (PBMCs), sampled when the disease was refractory, from a patient treated with antithyroid drugs. CDR3 sequence reads: CASSQDLTGGGYTF. The CDR3 DNA reads as TGTGCCAGCAGCCAAGATTTAACAGGGGGTGGCTACACCTTC. The entire variable domain, with the rest obtained from reference TRBV3-1 and TRBJ1-2, is as follows: DTAVSQTPKYLVTQMGNDKSIKCEQNLGHDTMYWYKQDSKKFLKIMFSYNNKELIINETVPNRFSPKSPDKAHLNLHINSLELGDSAVYFCASSQDLTGGGYTFGSGTRLTVV.